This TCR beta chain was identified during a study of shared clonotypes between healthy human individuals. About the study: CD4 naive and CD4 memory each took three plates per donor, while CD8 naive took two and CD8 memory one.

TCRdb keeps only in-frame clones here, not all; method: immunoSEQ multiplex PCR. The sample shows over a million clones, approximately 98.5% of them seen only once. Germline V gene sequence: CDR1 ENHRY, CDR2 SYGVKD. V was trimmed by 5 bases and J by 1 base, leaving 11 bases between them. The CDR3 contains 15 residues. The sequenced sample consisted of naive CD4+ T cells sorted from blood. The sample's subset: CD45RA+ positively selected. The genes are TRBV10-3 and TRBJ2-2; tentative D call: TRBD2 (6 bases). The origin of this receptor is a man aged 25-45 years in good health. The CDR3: CAISMRRENTGELFF. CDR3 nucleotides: TGTGCCATCAGTATGAGGAGGGAGAACACCGGGGAGCTGTTTTTT.